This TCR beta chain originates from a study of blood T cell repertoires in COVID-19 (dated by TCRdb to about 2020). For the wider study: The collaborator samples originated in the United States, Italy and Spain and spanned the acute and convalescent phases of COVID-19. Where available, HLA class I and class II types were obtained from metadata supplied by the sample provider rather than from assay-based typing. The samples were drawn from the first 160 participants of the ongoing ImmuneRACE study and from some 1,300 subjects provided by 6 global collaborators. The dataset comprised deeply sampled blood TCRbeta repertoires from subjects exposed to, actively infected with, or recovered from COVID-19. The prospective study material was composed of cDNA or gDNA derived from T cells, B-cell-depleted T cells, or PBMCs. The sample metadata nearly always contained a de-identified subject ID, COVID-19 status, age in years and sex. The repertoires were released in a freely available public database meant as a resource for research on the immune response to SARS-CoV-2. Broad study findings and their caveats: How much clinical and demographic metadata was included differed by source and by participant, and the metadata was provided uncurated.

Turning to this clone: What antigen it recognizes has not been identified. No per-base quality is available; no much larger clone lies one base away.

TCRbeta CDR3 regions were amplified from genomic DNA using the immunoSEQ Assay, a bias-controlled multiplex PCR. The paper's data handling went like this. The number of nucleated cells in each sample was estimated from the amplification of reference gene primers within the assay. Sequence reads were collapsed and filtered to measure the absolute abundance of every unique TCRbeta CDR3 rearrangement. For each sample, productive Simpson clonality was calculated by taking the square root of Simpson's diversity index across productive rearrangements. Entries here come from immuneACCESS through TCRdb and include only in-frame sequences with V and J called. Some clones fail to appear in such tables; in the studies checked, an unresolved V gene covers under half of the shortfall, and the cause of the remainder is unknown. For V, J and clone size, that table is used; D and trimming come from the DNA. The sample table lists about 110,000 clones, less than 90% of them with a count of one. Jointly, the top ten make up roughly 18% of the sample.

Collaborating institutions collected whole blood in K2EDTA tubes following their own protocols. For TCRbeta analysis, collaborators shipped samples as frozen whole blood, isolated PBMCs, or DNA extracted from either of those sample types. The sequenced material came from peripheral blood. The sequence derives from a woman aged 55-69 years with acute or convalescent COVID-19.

The nucleotide sequence reads TGTGCCAGCTGCAGGAATGCCGGGGAGCTGTTTTTT. It codes for CASCRNAGELFF. This sequence uses TRBV12-3 or TRBV12-4 and TRBJ2-2; no D gene can be assigned with confidence. The CDR3 has 12 amino acids, counting the end cysteine and phenylalanine. The entry retains the CDR3 DNA only, 36 bases that are in frame from base 1. Trimming removed 8 bases from V and 6 bases from J, leaving 10 bases between the germline ends.